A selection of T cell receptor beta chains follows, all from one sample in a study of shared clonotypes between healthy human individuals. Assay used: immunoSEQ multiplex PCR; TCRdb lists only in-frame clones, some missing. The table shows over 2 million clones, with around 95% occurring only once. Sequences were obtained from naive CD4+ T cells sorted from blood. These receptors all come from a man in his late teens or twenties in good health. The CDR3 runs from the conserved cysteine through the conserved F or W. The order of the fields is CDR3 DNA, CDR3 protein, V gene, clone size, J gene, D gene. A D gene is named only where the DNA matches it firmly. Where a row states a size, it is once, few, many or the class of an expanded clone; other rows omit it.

TGTGCTAGTGGACTAGCGGCAACCTACGAGCAGTACTTC	CASGLAATYEQYF	TRBV12-5	-	TRBJ2-7	TRBD2
TGTGCCAGCAGCTTGGACAGGGGCACCGGGGAGCTGTTTTTT	CASSLDRGTGELFF	TRBV5-6	-	TRBJ2-2	TRBD1
TGTGCCAGTAGTACTCAGGGGGCCGCTGAAGCTTTCTTT	CASSTQGAAEAFF	TRBV19	few	TRBJ1-1	TRBD1
TGTGCCAGCAGTCTAGCTGGGACTAGCGAATCACGGGTCACCGGGGAGCTGTTTTTT	CASSLAGTSESRVTGELFF	TRBV27	-	TRBJ2-2	TRBD2
TGCGCCAGCAGCTTGGCAGGGGGCGGATGGGAGACCCAGTACTTC	CASSLAGGGWETQYF	TRBV5-1	-	TRBJ2-5	TRBD1
TGTGCCACCAGCAGAGATTGGCAGGGTCATACAACTAATGAAAAACTGTTTTTT	CATSRDWQGHTTNEKLFF	TRBV15	once	TRBJ1-4	-
TGTGCCAGCAGTGACGGTGGGGCCTCTGGAAACACCATATATTTT	CASSDGGASGNTIYF	TRBV2	-	TRBJ1-3	-
TGCGCCAGCAGCTTTCAGAGTAGCTCCTACAATGAGCAGTTCTTC	CASSFQSSSYNEQFF	TRBV5-1	-	TRBJ2-1	-
TGTGCCAGTAACCCAGCGGGGGGCACCGGGGAGCTGTTTTTT	CASNPAGGTGELFF	TRBV2	-	TRBJ2-2	TRBD2
TGCGCCAGCAGCCAAGGGGGGGGCCCTGATACGCAGTATTTT	CASSQGGGPDTQYF	TRBV4-1	-	TRBJ2-3	-
TGTGCCAGCAGCTTGGGGACTAGTAAGGAGACCCAGTACTTC	CASSLGTSKETQYF	TRBV7-9	-	TRBJ2-5	TRBD2
TGTGCCAGCAGCCGCTCGGACAGGGACCGGAGAAGTGGGGAGCTGTTTTTT	CASSRSDRDRRSGELFF	TRBV7-3	-	TRBJ2-2	TRBD1
TGTGCCAGCAGGGCCCGGGACAGGCCGTCATACGAGCAGTACTTC	CASRARDRPSYEQYF	TRBV28	-	TRBJ2-7	TRBD1
TGTGCCAGCTCATTAAGTCCCCACTATGGCTACACCTTC	CASSLSPHYGYTF	TRBV18	-	TRBJ1-2	-
TGTGCCAGCTCACCAGGACTAGCGGGAAGCTACGAGCAGTACTTC	CASSPGLAGSYEQYF	TRBV18	-	TRBJ2-7	TRBD2
TGTGCCAGCCGAGGGGCCTTGGACACTGAAGCTTTCTTT	CASRGALDTEAFF	TRBV21-1	-	TRBJ1-1	-
TGTGCCAGCAGTAAAGGGACGGCCTATGGCTACACCTTC	CASSKGTAYGYTF	TRBV6-5	-	TRBJ1-2	-
TGTGCCACCAGCAGCCCCCGGGGTTATGGGTCACCCCTCCACTTT	CATSSPRGYGSPLHF	TRBV15	-	TRBJ1-6	-
TGTGCCAGCAGCAAAGATGAGGAGATGGAGACCCAGTACTTC	CASSKDEEMETQYF	TRBV21-1	-	TRBJ2-5	-
TGCGCCAGCAGCTCAGGGGGCGCGGGAGAAAAACTGTTTTTT	CASSSGGAGEKLFF	TRBV5-1	-	TRBJ1-4	TRBD1
TGTGCCAGCAGCTTAGGGGCCAACAGCGTAGGGGAGACCCAGTACTTC	CASSLGANSVGETQYF	TRBV7-9	-	TRBJ2-5	-
TGTGCCAGCAGTGTCTCGGGGGAAGAGACCCAGTACTTC	CASSVSGEETQYF	TRBV2	-	TRBJ2-5	-
TGTGCCAGCAGCGTTGGGACTAGCGGGGGCCTCAATGAGCAGTTCTTC	CASSVGTSGGLNEQFF	TRBV7-8	-	TRBJ2-1	TRBD2
TGTGCCAGCAGTCTCTTGGGTCAGCCCCAGCATTTT	CASSLLGQPQHF	TRBV28	-	TRBJ1-5	-
TGTGCCATCAGTGATTACCCCCAATACGAGCAGTACTTC	CAISDYPQYEQYF	TRBV10-3	-	TRBJ2-7	-
TGTGCCAGCAGCAGAACCGGGACAGGGGATTCACCCCTCCACTTT	CASSRTGTGDSPLHF	TRBV9	-	TRBJ1-6	TRBD1
TGTGCCAGCAGTAAACAAGGGACAGGCACTGGCGGCTACACCTTC	CASSKQGTGTGGYTF	TRBV6-6	once	TRBJ1-2	TRBD1
TGTGCCAGCAGTGAAGATGGAGGGGGCAATCAGCCCCAGCATTTT	CASSEDGGGNQPQHF	TRBV6-1	-	TRBJ1-5	-
TGCGCCAGCAGCAGGGACAGGGGGACATATTCACCCCTCCACTTT	CASSRDRGTYSPLHF	TRBV5-1	-	TRBJ1-6	TRBD1
TGCGCCAGCAGCTTGGAGGGATTTATTGGGGAGACCCAGTACTTC	CASSLEGFIGETQYF	TRBV5-1	-	TRBJ2-5	-
TGTGCCAGCAGTGCCAGGGGGACATTGAACACTGAAGCTTTCTTT	CASSARGTLNTEAFF	TRBV2	-	TRBJ1-1	TRBD1
TGTGCCAGTAGTATGGTAGGCCTCGGAAACACCATATATTTT	CASSMVGLGNTIYF	TRBV19	-	TRBJ1-3	-
TGTGCCAGCTCAGTCGACAGGAAACCGTACGAGCAGTACTTC	CASSVDRKPYEQYF	TRBV18	-	TRBJ2-7	-
TGTGCCAGTATGCGGGAGGGTAGAGGAAACACCATATATTTT	CASMREGRGNTIYF	TRBV19	-	TRBJ1-3	-
TGTGCCAGCAGCCCCAGAGGGACAGGGGGTGTATCTGGAAACACCATATATTTT	CASSPRGTGGVSGNTIYF	TRBV11-2	-	TRBJ1-3	TRBD1
TGTGCCGTGGCAGCCCAGGGACAGCCGCGGGGGACCCAGTACTTC	CAVAAQGQPRGTQYF	TRBV27	-	TRBJ2-5	-
TGTGCCAGCAGCTCCCTAGGAGGGCGGGGGGAGCTGTTTTTT	CASSSLGGRGELFF	TRBV7-2	once	TRBJ2-2	-
TGTGCCACCCCAAGCAGGGCACCTCACCAGGGCTACACCTTC	CATPSRAPHQGYTF	TRBV2	-	TRBJ1-2	-
TGTGCCAGCAGCTTAGGGGCAGAACAAAACATTCAGTACTTC	CASSLGAEQNIQYF	TRBV5-4	-	TRBJ2-4	-
TGTGCCAGCAGCCCCGCCCCTAGCGGGAGGATCCAAGAGACCCAGTACTTC	CASSPAPSGRIQETQYF	TRBV11-2	-	TRBJ2-5	TRBD2
TGTGCCAGCAGCTTAGACGGATTCAACACTGAAGCTTTCTTT	CASSLDGFNTEAFF	TRBV7-9	-	TRBJ1-1	-
TGTGCCAGCAGTCTCTCAGAGGTCACCGGGGAGCTGTTTTTT	CASSLSEVTGELFF	TRBV27	-	TRBJ2-2	-